Shown below are 6 T cell receptor beta chains from a single sample sequenced in a study of T cell changes during pregnancy in multiple sclerosis. Libraries were prepared by immunoSEQ multiplex PCR; TCRdb keeps only in-frame clonotypes and omits some of them. In the table there are 30,000 to 35,000 clones, roughly 91% of which are singletons. The sequencing here drew on CD8+ T cells from peripheral blood mononuclear cells, taken before pregnancy. The receptors were gathered from a female donor with multiple sclerosis, enrolled in a pregnancy study.

This chain connects TRBV7-6 to TRBJ1-1, with D perhaps matching TRBD1 (5 bases). This CDR3 spans 14 amino acids. Trimming left V 5 bases short and J 3 bases short, with 13 bases between. CDR1 SGHVS and CDR2 FNYEAQ come from the germline V gene. The DNA of the CDR3 is TGTGCCAGCAGCGTAACAGGCCGATACACTGAAGCTTTCTTT. Protein product: CASSVTGRYTEAFF.

The J gene is TRBJ1-1, the V gene TRBV6-1; D not resolved. V was shortened by 7 bases and J by 7 bases, with 4 bases between the two germline ends. Per germline, CDR1 MNHNS and CDR2 SASEGT. This CDR3 is built from 9 residues. In nucleotides, the CDR3 is TGTGCCAGCAATAGTGAAGCTTTCTTT. Residues: CASNSEAFF.

CDR3 nucleotides: TGTGCCAGCAGTGGCCGGGAGTCCGGGGAGCTGTTTTTT. It specifies CASSGRESGELFF. The chain employs TRBV6-4 and TRBJ2-2; tentative D call: TRBD2 (6 bases). Trimming took 4 bases from V and 6 from J, leaving 9 bases between them. There are 13 residues in the CDR3. Germline values: CDR1 MRHNA, CDR2 SNTAGT.

The rearrangement links TRBV18 to TRBJ2-7, with D possibly being TRBD1 (6 bases). The germline gives CDR1 KGHSH, CDR2 LQKENI. Trimming took off 3 bases at V and 4 bases at J, with 13 bases between the two ends. This CDR3 is 14 amino acids long. In DNA form, the CDR3 reads TGTGCCAGCTCACCCCTCGAGGGGGTATACGAGCAGTACTTC. It translates to CASSPLEGVYEQYF.

This chain joins TRBV6-5 and TRBJ1-2; tentatively, D is TRBD1 (5 bases). Trimming pared 0 bases from V and 4 bases from J, leaving 12 bases between. The CDR3 runs to 15 residues. In germline, CDR1 is MNHEY, CDR2 SVGAGI. This CDR3 is CASSYSPGGSYGYTF. For the CDR3, the DNA is TGTGCCAGCAGTTACTCGCCCGGGGGTAGCTATGGCTACACCTTC.

The V and J genes are TRBV30 and TRBJ1-2, with D uncertain. The CDR3 runs to 13 residues. The germline V gene encodes CDR1 GTSNPN and CDR2 SVGIG (reference sequence). Trimming took 0 bases from V and 4 from J, leaving 9 bases between them. CDR3 DNA sequence: TGTGCCTGGAGTGTCAGCGCCCCCTATGGCTACACCTTC. Protein product: CAWSVSAPYGYTF. The full variable domain, rest sourced from reference TRBV30 and TRBJ1-2, is SQTIHQWPATLVQPVGSPLSLECTVEGTSNPNLYWYRQAAGRGLQLLFYSVGIGQISSEVPQNLSASRPQDRQFILSSKKLLLSDSGFYLCAWSVSAPYGYTFGSGTRLTVV.